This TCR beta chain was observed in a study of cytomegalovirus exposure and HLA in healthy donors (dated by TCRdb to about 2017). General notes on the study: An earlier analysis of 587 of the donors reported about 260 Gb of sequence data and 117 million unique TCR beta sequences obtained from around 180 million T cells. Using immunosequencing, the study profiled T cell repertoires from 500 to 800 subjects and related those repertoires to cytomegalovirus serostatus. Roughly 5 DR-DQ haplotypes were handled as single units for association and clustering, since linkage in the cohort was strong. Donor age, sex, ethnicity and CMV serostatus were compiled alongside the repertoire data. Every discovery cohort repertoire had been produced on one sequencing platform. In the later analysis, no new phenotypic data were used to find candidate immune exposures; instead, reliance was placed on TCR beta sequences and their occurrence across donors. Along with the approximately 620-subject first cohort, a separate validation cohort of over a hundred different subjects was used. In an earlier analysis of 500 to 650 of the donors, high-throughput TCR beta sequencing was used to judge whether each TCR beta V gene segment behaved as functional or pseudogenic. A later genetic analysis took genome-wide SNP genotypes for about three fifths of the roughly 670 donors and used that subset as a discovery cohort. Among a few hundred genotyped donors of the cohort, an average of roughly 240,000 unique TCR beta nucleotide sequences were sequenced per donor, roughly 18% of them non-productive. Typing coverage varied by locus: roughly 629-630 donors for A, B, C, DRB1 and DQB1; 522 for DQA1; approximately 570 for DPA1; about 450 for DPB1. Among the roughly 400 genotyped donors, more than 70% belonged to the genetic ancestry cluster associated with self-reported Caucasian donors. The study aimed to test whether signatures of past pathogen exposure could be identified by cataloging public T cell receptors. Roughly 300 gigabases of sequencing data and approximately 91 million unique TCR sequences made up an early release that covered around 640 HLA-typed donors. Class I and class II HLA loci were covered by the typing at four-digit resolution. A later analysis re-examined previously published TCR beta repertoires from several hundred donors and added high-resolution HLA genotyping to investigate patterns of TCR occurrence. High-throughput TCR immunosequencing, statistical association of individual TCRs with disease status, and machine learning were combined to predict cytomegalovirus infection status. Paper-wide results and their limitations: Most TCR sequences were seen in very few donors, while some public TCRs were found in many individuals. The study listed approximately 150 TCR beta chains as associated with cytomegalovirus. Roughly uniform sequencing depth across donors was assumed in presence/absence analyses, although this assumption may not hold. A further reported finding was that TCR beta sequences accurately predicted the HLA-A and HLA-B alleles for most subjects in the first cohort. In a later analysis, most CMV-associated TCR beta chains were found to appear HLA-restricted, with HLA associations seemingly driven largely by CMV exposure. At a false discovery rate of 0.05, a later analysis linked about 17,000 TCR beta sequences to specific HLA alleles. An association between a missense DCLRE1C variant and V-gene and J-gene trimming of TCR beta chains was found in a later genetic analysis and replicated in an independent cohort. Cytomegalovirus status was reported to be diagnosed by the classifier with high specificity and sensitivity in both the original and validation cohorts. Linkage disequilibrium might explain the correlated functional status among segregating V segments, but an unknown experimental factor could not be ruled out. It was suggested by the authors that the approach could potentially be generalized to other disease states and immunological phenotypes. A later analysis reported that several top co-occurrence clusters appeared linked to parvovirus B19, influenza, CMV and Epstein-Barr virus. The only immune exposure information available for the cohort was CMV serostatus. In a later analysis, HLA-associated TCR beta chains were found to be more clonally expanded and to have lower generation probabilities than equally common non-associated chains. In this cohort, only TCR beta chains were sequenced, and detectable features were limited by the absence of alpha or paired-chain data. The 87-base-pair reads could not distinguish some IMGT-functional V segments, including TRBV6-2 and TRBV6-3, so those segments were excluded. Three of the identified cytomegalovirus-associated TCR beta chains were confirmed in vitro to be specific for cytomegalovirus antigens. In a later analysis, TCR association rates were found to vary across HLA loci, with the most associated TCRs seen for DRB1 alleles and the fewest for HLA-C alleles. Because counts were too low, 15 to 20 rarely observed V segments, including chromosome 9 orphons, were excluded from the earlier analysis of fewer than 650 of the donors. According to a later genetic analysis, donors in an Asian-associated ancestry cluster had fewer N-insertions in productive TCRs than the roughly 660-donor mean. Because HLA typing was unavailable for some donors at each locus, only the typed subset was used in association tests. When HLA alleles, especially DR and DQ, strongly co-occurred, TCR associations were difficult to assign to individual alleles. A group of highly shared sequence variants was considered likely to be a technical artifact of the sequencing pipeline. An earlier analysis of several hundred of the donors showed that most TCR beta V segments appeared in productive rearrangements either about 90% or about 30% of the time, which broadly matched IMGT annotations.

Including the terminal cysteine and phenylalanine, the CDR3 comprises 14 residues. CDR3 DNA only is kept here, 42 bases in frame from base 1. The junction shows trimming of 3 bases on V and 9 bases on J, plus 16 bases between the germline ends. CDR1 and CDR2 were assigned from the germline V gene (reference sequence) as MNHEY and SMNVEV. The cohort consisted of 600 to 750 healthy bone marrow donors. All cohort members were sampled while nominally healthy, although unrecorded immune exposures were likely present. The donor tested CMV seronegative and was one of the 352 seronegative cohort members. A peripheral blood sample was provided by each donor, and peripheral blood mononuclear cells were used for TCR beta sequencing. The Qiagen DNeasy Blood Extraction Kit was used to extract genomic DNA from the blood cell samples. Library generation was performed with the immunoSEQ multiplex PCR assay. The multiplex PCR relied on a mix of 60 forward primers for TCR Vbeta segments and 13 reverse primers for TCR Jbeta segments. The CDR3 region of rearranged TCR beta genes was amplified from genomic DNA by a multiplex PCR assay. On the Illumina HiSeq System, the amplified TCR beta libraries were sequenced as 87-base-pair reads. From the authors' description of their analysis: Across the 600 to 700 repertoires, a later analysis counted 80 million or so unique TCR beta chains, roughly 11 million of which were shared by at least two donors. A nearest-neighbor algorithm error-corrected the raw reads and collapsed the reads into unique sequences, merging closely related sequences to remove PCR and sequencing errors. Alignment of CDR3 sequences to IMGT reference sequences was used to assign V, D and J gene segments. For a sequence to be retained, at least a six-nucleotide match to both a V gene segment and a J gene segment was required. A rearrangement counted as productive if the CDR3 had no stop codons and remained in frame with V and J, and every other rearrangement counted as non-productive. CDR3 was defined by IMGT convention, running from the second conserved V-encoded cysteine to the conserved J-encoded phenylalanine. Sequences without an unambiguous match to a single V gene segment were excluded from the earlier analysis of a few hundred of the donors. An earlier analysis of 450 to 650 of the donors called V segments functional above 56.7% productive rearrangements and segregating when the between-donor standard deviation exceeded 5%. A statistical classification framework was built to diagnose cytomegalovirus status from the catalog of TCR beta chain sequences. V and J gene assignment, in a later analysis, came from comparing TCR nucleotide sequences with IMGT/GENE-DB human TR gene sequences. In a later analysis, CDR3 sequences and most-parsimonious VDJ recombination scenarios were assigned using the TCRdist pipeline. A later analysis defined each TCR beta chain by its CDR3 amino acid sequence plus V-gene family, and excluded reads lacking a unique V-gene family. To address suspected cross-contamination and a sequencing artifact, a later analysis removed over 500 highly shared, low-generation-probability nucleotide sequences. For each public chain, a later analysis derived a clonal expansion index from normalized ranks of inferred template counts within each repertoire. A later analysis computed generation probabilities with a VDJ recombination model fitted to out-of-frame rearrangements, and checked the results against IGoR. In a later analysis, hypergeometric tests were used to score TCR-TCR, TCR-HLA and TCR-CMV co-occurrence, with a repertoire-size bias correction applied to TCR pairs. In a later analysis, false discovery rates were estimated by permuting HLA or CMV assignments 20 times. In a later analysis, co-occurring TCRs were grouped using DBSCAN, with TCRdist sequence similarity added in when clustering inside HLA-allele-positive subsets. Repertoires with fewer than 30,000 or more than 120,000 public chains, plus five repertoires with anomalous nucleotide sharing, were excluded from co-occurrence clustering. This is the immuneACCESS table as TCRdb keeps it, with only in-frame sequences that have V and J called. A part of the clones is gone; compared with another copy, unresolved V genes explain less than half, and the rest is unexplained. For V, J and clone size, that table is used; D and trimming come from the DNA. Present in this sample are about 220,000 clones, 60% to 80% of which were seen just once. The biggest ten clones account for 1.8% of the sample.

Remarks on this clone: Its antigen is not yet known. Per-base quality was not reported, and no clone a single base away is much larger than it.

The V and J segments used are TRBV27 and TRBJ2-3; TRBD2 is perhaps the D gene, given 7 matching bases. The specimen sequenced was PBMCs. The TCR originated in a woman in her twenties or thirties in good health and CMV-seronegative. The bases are TGTGCCAGCAGTTTGGAGGGGGGGCCAGGGACGCAGTATTTT. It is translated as CASSLEGGPGTQYF.